These 26 T cell receptor beta chains were sequenced from one sample in a study of T cells in localized non-small cell lung cancer (dated by TCRdb to about 2020). The protocol used for the library was the immunoSEQ multiplex PCR assay. As stored in TCRdb, this immuneACCESS dataset retains in-frame rearrangements with V and J assigned. A fraction of the clones does not appear; measured against another copy, unresolved V genes explain less than half of the discrepancy, and the remainder lacks a known reason. This sample gives over a thousand clones in total; 21% of them show up just once. The ten largest clones capture 30% to 35% of the sample. The sample here was normal lung tissue next to the tumor, taken before any cancer treatment. These receptors came from an older male donor with stage III lung adenocarcinoma.

Judged by abundance, this clone is medium-sized. This rearrangement joins TRBV11-3 to TRBJ2-5; 15 nucleotides align to TRBD2. The CDR3 is 17 residues long. Per the germline V gene, CDR1 is SGHNT and CDR2 is YENEEA. V gave up 5 bases and J gave up 1 base; unmatched junction bases: 5. The CDR3 is CASSAGTSGGFQETQYF. DNA for the CDR3: TGTGCCAGCAGCGCCGGGACTAGCGGGGGGTTCCAAGAGACCCAGTACTTC.

In this sample, this clone turned up a few times. The V gene is TRBV11-3, the J gene TRBJ1-6; 7 bases are a match to TRBD1. The germline gives CDR1 SGHNT, CDR2 YENEEA. The CDR3 extends over 18 amino acids. Trimming took 2 bases from V and 7 from J; bases not matched to a gene: 14. CDR3 DNA: TGTGCCAGCAGCTTAATGTGGTTGGGGCAGGGGGGAAATTCACCCCTCCACTTT. Residues: CASSLMWLGQGGNSPLHF.

This clone is labeled as medium-sized. This sequence joins TRBV11-3 and TRBJ2-3; 7 bases fit TRBD2. Trimming removed 7 bases from V and 5 bases from J; junction bases left unmatched: 12. CDR1 and CDR2 from the germline V gene are SGHNT and YENEEA. The CDR3 is 15 residues long. DNA for the CDR3: TGTGCCAGCACCCCATGGTTGGGCGGGGGAGATACGCAGTATTTT. Its protein product is CASTPWLGGGDTQYF. The entire variable domain, with the rest obtained from reference TRBV11-3 and TRBJ2-3, is as follows: EAGVVQSPRYKIIEKKQPVAFWCNPISGHNTLYWYLQNLGQGPELLIRYENEEAVDDSQLPKDRFSAERLKGVDSTLKIQPAELGDSAVYLCASTPWLGGGDTQYFGPGTRLTVL.

This chain uses TRBV5-1 with TRBJ1-4; 10 positions match TRBD1. The length of the CDR3 is 16 residues. CDR1 is SGHRS and CDR2 is YFSETQ in the germline V gene. V trimming: 0 bases; J trimming: 6 bases; junction bases outside the gene matches: 5. The CDR3 DNA is TGCGCCAGCAGCTTGGTCCCGACAGGGGGCGATGAAAAACTGTTTTTT. As protein: CASSLVPTGGDEKLFF.

This clone is medium-sized (0.01 to 0.1%) by share. The J gene is TRBJ1-2, the V gene TRBV6-8, with D maybe TRBD1 (6 bases). Germline V gene sequence: CDR1 MNHGY, CDR2 SAAAGT. The CDR3 has 14 residues. Trimming removed 5 bases at V and 6 bases at J, with 16 bases between. The CDR3 reads CASSSTGSGDGYTF. The CDR3 bases are TGTGCCAGCAGTAGTACAGGGTCTGGCGATGGCTACACCTTC.

This clone is judged large. This chain uses TRBV9 with TRBJ2-2; possibly TRBD2 for D (6 bases). In germline, CDR1 is SGDLS, CDR2 YYNGEE. The CDR3 runs to 14 residues. The germline V and J ends were trimmed by 2 bases and 3 bases, with 8 bases remaining between them. The CDR3 loop reads CASSVGGHTGELFF. The CDR3 DNA is TGTGCCAGCAGCGTCGGGGGACACACCGGGGAGCTGTTTTTT.

In this sample, this clone turned up a few times. The chain combines TRBV10-3 with TRBJ1-2; D is undetermined. The CDR3 covers 12 residues. In germline, CDR1 is ENHRY, CDR2 SYGVKD. With 2 bases removed from V and 6 bases from J, the gap between germline ends came to 7 bases. CDR3 loop: CAISEERDGYTF. CDR3 nucleotide sequence: TGTGCCATCAGTGAGGAAAGGGATGGCTACACCTTC.

In this sample, this clone turned up a few times. The CDR3, as DNA: TGTGCCAGCAGCTTATGGCGGGGGGGCACAGATACGCAGTATTTT. Encoded protein: CASSLWRGGTDTQYF. This chain uses TRBV11-3 with TRBJ2-3; 8 bases are a match to TRBD2. Germline V gene data show CDR1 as SGHNT and CDR2 as YENEEA. V trimming: 2 bases; J trimming: 1 base; junction bases outside the gene matches: 2. CDR3 length equals 15 residues.

This clone is labeled as large. The chain employs TRBV9 and TRBJ1-1; no definite D call. From germline, CDR1 is SGDLS and CDR2 YYNGEE. Trimming shortened V by 4 bases and J by 3 bases, and 10 bases separated the two germline ends. This CDR3 has 13 residues. CDR3 loop: CASSLYRDTEAFF. CDR3 bases: TGTGCCAGCAGCCTCTATAGGGACACTGAAGCTTTCTTT.

V gene TRBV9 combines with J gene TRBJ1-2; D might be TRBD1 (5 bases). The CDR3 sequence is 12 residues long. Trimming removed 5 bases from V and 3 bases from J, with 8 bases in between. Germline values: CDR1 SGDLS, CDR2 YYNGEE. The CDR3 region is CASRSTDYGYTF. The CDR3 bases are TGTGCCAGCAGGTCGACAGACTATGGCTACACCTTC.

J is TRBJ2-3 and V is TRBV30, with no clear D. The CDR3 has 12 amino acids. CDR1 GTSNPN and CDR2 SVGIG come from the germline V gene (reference sequence). V was trimmed by 0 bases and J by 2 bases, leaving 3 bases between them. Here the CDR3 DNA reads TGTGCCTGGAGTGTAAACACAGATACGCAGTATTTT. Protein: CAWSVNTDTQYF.

This clone was seen a few times. V gene TRBV11-3 combines with J gene TRBJ2-7; D tentatively fits TRBD1 or TRBD2 (5 bases each). Looked up from germline, CDR1 is SGHNT and CDR2 is YENEEA. There are 14 residues in the CDR3. Trimming shortened V by 6 bases and J by 1 base, and 13 bases separated the two germline ends. CDR3 bases: TGTGCCAGCAGTTTTGGGACGGGGTCCTACGAGCAGTACTTC. Its protein product is CASSFGTGSYEQYF.

This clone is large. The chain joins TRBV4-1 to TRBJ2-7, with unresolved D. CDR1 is MGHRA and CDR2 is YSYEKL in the germline V gene. With 0 bases removed from V and 1 base from J, the gap between germline ends came to 19 bases. The CDR3 runs 18 residues. CDR3 region: CASSQDPNLSSSSYEQYF. The CDR3 DNA is TGCGCCAGCAGCCAAGACCCCAATCTCTCATCGTCGTCCTACGAGCAGTACTTC.

This clone is large in the sample. The V and J genes are TRBV6-8 and TRBJ2-3, with 9 bases aligning to TRBD2. CDR3 size: 15 residues. Germline CDR1 is MNHGY and CDR2 is SAAAGT. J was trimmed by 4 bases and V by 2 bases; bases with no gene match: 4. The CDR3 coding sequence is TGTGCCAGCAGTTACGTTGCGGGGGGGCCAGATACGCAGTATTTT. This translates into CASSYVAGGPDTQYF.

A few counts support this clone. This chain joins TRBV11-3 and TRBJ2-1; D remains ambiguous. CDR1 is SGHNT, CDR2 YENEEA, per germline. The CDR3 is made up of 14 amino acids. V was pared by 6 bases and J by 5 bases, with 14 bases between. The CDR3 DNA is TGTGCCAGCAGGCGGTTCCCCACCGACAATGAGCAGTTCTTC. This gives the protein CASRRFPTDNEQFF.

The chain joins TRBV6-8 to TRBJ1-1, with 9 positions matching TRBD1. This CDR3 has 18 amino acids. The ends lost 5 bases at V and 3 bases at J; junction bases unmatched: 16. CDR1 and CDR2 from the germline V gene are MNHGY and SAAAGT. In DNA, the CDR3 is TGTGCCAGCAGTGGCGGGACAGGGAGGTCTTTGGGTGACACTGAAGCTTTCTTT. It yields the protein CASSGGTGRSLGDTEAFF.

This chain uses TRBV6-8 with TRBJ2-3, with TRBD1 matching over 7 bases. This CDR3 has 15 residues. V lost 6 bases and J lost 1; bases outside the gene matches: 7. Germline V gene sequence: CDR1 MNHGY, CDR2 SAAAGT. CDR3 residues: CASRSNGQGTDTQYF. CDR3 in DNA: TGTGCCAGCAGATCCAACGGACAGGGCACAGATACGCAGTATTTT.

This clone was seen more than once but under ten times. The chain joins TRBV7-4 to TRBJ2-7, with 9 bases fitting TRBD1. Germline-derived CDR1 and CDR2 are SGHVT and SQSDAQ. The V gene end was trimmed by 6 bases and the J gene end by 4 bases; junction bases not matched to a gene: 4. This CDR3 has 13 amino acids. CDR3 nucleotide sequence: TGTGCCAGCAGTCGCGGACAGGGGTACGAGCAGTACTTC. It specifies CASSRGQGYEQYF.

The chain couples TRBV15 to TRBJ1-5; D is undetermined. Germline-derived CDR1 and CDR2 are LNHNV and YYDKDF (reference sequence). CDR3 size: 14 residues. Trimming took off 1 base at V and 3 bases at J, with 7 bases between the two ends. CDR3 loop: CATSRGVNNQPQHF. CDR3 DNA: TGTGCCACCAGCAGAGGGGTTAACAATCAGCCCCAGCATTTT.

The chain uses TRBV4-1 and TRBJ2-5, with 8 bases matching TRBD2. The CDR3 length is 16 residues. Germline V CDR1 and CDR2: MGHRA, YSYEKL. V was clipped by 1 base and J by 2 bases; unmatched bases: 6. The CDR3: CASSQGNSGEQETQYF. CDR3 DNA sequence: TGCGCCAGCAGCCAAGGAAATAGCGGGGAACAAGAGACCCAGTACTTC.

This chain connects TRBV6-8 to TRBJ1-5, with a possible D match to TRBD1 (5 bases). CDR3 length equals 13 residues. Deletions cut 6 bases from V and 5 bases from J, with 11 bases between. CDR1 and CDR2 (germline): MNHGY, SAAAGT. This CDR3 reads CASSGGSYQPQHF. Written as DNA, the CDR3 is TGTGCCAGCAGCGGGGGTTCGTATCAGCCCCAGCATTTT.

This clone was seen only a few times. The rearrangement links TRBV4-1 to TRBJ1-1, with D unclear. This CDR3 is 14 amino acids long. Germline V gene sequence: CDR1 MGHRA, CDR2 YSYEKL. Trimming removed 0 bases at V and 4 bases at J, with 9 bases between. CDR3 amino acids: CASSQEGVVTEAFF. As DNA, the CDR3 is TGCGCCAGCAGCCAAGAAGGCGTCGTCACTGAAGCTTTCTTT.

The rearrangement links TRBV11-3 to TRBJ2-5; 9 positions agree with TRBD2. Trimming at V came to 4 bases and at J to 5 bases, leaving 5 bases not matched to a gene. CDR3 size: 14 residues. Germline V CDR1 and CDR2: SGHNT, YENEEA. This chain's CDR3 is CASSYGTSFETQYF. The CDR3 DNA reads as TGTGCCAGCAGCTACGGGACTAGCTTCGAGACCCAGTACTTC.

Relative to its sample, this clone is medium-sized. This chain links TRBV6-8 with TRBJ1-1; D gene unclear. The V end was cut by 0 bases, the J end by 1 base, with 6 bases between. Per the germline V gene, CDR1 is MNHGY and CDR2 is SAAAGT. The CDR3 runs to 14 residues. The DNA of the CDR3 is TGTGCCAGCAGTTACTCTGGTTCGAACACTGAAGCTTTCTTT. Translation gives CASSYSGSNTEAFF.

The table lists this clone with a few counts. V is TRBV9 and J is TRBJ1-3; D remains ambiguous. CDR1 is SGDLS, CDR2 YYNGEE, per germline. The V end was cut by 5 bases, the J end by 0 bases, with 9 bases between. This CDR3 spans 14 amino acids. CDR3 in amino acids: CASSEPRSGNTIYF. The CDR3 DNA reads as TGTGCCAGCAGTGAACCCCGCTCTGGAAACACCATATATTTT.

This clone was observed a handful of times. This chain connects TRBV11-3 to TRBJ2-7; no clear D gene. Trimming took 5 bases from V and 2 from J, leaving 16 bases between them. There are 15 residues in the CDR3. The germline V gene encodes CDR1 SGHNT and CDR2 YENEEA. The CDR3 region is CASSNYPTRPYEQYF. The CDR3 nucleotides read TGTGCCAGCAGCAACTACCCGACGCGTCCCTACGAGCAGTACTTC.